This T cell receptor beta chain was recorded in a study of regulatory T cells in long-lasting Graves disease. The time point denotes: newly diagnosed GD, antithyroid drugs for less than 3 months. PBMCs were the source of the RNA used for TCR sequencing. EDTA tubes collected 7.5 to 9.5 milliliters of peripheral blood. Through Arm-PCR of CDR3 regions and iRepertoire HTBI primers, TCR beta libraries were built. TCRdb fed the multiplex PCR reads into MiXCR, producing one record per CDR3 protein. The table lists a few hundred thousand distinct CDR3 sequences, roughly 13% of them singletons. As for this clonotype: It differs at one base from a far larger clone, so likely a read error.

Germline trimming cut 5 bases from V and 7 bases from J; bases unmatched to any gene: 21. CDR3 length: 18 amino acids. Separately, the same data were catalogued under a study of T cells in Graves' hyperthyroidism and ophthalmopathy. From that second work: Ophthalmopathy and stable hyperthyroidism were told apart by a 13 V-J model.

V is TRBV12-3 or TRBV12-4 and J is TRBJ2-7; 9 nucleotides match TRBD2. Specimen: peripheral blood mononuclear cells (PBMCs), collected at new diagnosis, from a patient treated with antithyroid drugs. This TCR was sampled from a man aged 30-40 years with Graves disease. CDR3 sequence reads: CASSRASARSGRRNEQYF. For the CDR3, the DNA is TGTGCCAGCAGTCGGGCCTCGGCACGTAGCGGGAGAAGGAATGAGCAGTACTTC.